The 26 T cell receptor beta chains listed next were all sequenced from one sample in a study of cytomegalovirus exposure and HLA in healthy donors (dated by TCRdb to about 2017). The method was the immunoSEQ multiplex PCR assay. The multiplex PCR relied on a mix of 60 forward primers for TCR Vbeta segments and 13 reverse primers for TCR Jbeta segments. TCRdb took over this immuneACCESS table, retaining in-frame rearrangements with V and J assigned. Such tables are incomplete; in checked studies, under half of the missing clones stem from an unresolved V gene, and the remainder is unexplained. Recorded for this sample are 180,000 or so clones; 70% to 80% of them occurred a single time. The ten most abundant clones make up around 1.5% of the sample. What was sequenced was PBMCs. Receptors originate from a man aged 18 to 35 in good health and CMV-seronegative.

The J gene is TRBJ2-1, the V gene TRBV19; D may be TRBD1 (5 bases). The CDR3 length is 13 residues. The V gene's germline CDR1 is LNHDA and CDR2 SQIVND (reference sequence). V lost 5 bases to trimming and J lost 8 bases, with 13 bases between them. The CDR3 coding sequence is TGTGCCAGTAGTGGACGACAGTGGCATGAGCAGTTCTTC. Its translation: CASSGRQWHEQFF.

Comment on this clone: Other DNA sequences in this sample translate to the same CDR3. This sequence joins TRBV27 and TRBJ1-1; 9 nucleotides agree with TRBD1. CDR3 length: 15 residues. Trimming took 2 bases from V and 2 from J; bases not matched to a gene: 3. CDR1 and CDR2 from the germline V gene are MNHEY and SMNVEV (reference sequence). The CDR3 region has the DNA TGTGCCAGCAGTTTAATTACAGGGGGCAACACTGAAGCTTTCTTT. The encoded protein is CASSLITGGNTEAFF.

On this clone: Relative to the germline gene, one junction end is altered; a read error may explain this. The genes are TRBV27 and TRBJ1-5; D is perhaps TRBD1 (6 bases). CDR1 and CDR2 from the germline V gene are MNHEY and SMNVEV (reference sequence). The CDR3 covers 13 residues. The DNA for the CDR3 is TGTGCCAGCAGTTTTTCTTCCCAGGGGCTCTTGAATTTT. Protein sequence: CASSFSSQGLLNF.

The chain is built from TRBV18 and TRBJ1-2; no definite D call. Trimming removed 2 bases at V and 3 bases at J, with 10 bases between. The CDR3 loop spans 14 amino acids. Germline V lookup: CDR1 KGHSH, CDR2 LQKENI. The DNA for the CDR3 is TGTGCCAGCTCACCAGGGGAGGTTGACTATGGCTACACCTTC. The encoded protein is CASSPGEVDYGYTF. Full variable domain (missing parts from reference TRBV18 and TRBJ1-2): NAGVMQNPRHLVRRRGQEARLRCSPMKGHSHVYWYRQLPEEGLKFMVYLQKENIIDESGMPKERFSAEFPKEGPSILRIQQVVRGDSAAYFCASSPGEVDYGYTFGSGTRLTVV.

The chain joins TRBV4-2 to TRBJ2-3; D possibly corresponds to TRBD2 (6 bases). Trimming took off 5 bases at V and 5 bases at J, with 20 bases between the two ends. CDR1 LGHNA and CDR2 YNFKEQ come from the germline V gene. The CDR3 sequence is 16 residues long. Here the CDR3 DNA reads TGTGCCAGCAGCTCCCAAATGGGGGTGGGGGGAGATACGCAGTATTTT. Translation gives CASSSQMGVGGDTQYF.

This chain uses TRBV4-1 with TRBJ1-1, with D possibly being TRBD1 (6 bases). With 0 bases removed from V and 5 bases from J, the gap between germline ends came to 10 bases. This CDR3 contains 14 residues. CDR1 and CDR2 (germline): MGHRA, YSYEKL. The DNA of the CDR3 is TGCGCCAGCAGCCAAGAGAGGGGGTTGACTGAAGCTTTCTTT. Protein product: CASSQERGLTEAFF.

This chain links TRBV7-9 with TRBJ1-6; 9 bases align to TRBD1. V gave up 5 bases and J gave up 9 bases; unmatched junction bases: 11. From germline, CDR1 is SEHNR and CDR2 FQNEAQ (reference sequence). This CDR3 comprises 16 residues. The DNA of the CDR3 is TGTGCCAGCAGCAATATGAACAGGGGGCAGGGTTCACCCCTCCACTTT. This gives the protein CASSNMNRGQGSPLHF.

The CDR3 DNA reads TGTGCCAGCAGCAAAACGAGACTAGGTACGTCCGAGCAGTACTTC. It yields the protein CASSKTRLGTSEQYF. This rearrangement joins TRBV27 to TRBJ2-7, with a weak D call TRBD2 (6 bases). CDR1 and CDR2 from the germline V gene are MNHEY and SMNVEV (reference sequence). The CDR3 spans 15 residues. V dropped 6 bases and J dropped 6 bases, with 21 bases sitting between them.

V usage is TRBV27 and J usage is TRBJ2-7; 8 bases map to TRBD1. CDR1 is MNHEY and CDR2 is SMNVEV in the germline V gene (reference sequence). The ends lost 3 bases at V and 2 bases at J; junction bases unmatched: 3. The CDR3 is 14 amino acids. CDR3 nucleotide sequence: TGTGCCAGCAGTTTCCGGGACAGGACCTACGAGCAGTACTTC. This sequence encodes CASSFRDRTYEQYF.

The chain links TRBV25-1 to TRBJ1-2; tentative D call: TRBD1 (5 bases). Germline loops: CDR1 MGHDK, CDR2 SYGVNS. This CDR3 has 13 amino acids. Trimming removed 3 bases from V and 8 bases from J, with 13 bases in between. This CDR3 reads CASSDPGGVGYTF. As DNA, the CDR3 is TGTGCCAGCAGTGATCCCGGGGGGGTCGGCTACACCTTC.

The chain joins TRBV6-5 to TRBJ1-5; the D is unclear. Germline V gene sequence: CDR1 MNHEY, CDR2 SVGAGI. The CDR3 spans 13 residues. The germline V and J ends were trimmed by 5 bases and 5 bases, with 10 bases remaining between them. The CDR3 loop is CASSDRTHQPQHF. In nucleotides, the CDR3 is TGTGCCAGCAGTGATAGGACTCATCAGCCCCAGCATTTT.

This sequence joins TRBV7-2 and TRBJ2-1; D perhaps matches TRBD1 (5 bases). The CDR3 runs to 14 residues. Per the germline V gene, CDR1 is SGHTA and CDR2 is FQGNSA. V gave up 2 bases and J gave up 5 bases, with 10 bases separating them. Written as DNA, the CDR3 is TGTGCCAGCAGCTTATTAGGGGCTAACAATGAGCAGTTCTTC. As protein: CASSLLGANNEQFF.

This clone was observed a handful of times. V and J are TRBV7-2 and TRBJ2-7; TRBD2 matches 7 bases. V gave up 0 bases and J gave up 6 bases; unmatched junction bases: 8. This CDR3 spans 15 amino acids. Germline V gene data show CDR1 as SGHTA and CDR2 as FQGNSA. The CDR3 DNA reads as TGTGCCAGCAGCTTAGCGCTAGTGGGGGGGGGCGAGCAGTACTTC. It yields the protein CASSLALVGGGEQYF. The entire variable domain, with the rest obtained from reference TRBV7-2 and TRBJ2-7, is as follows: GAGVSQSPSNKVTEKGKDVELRCDPISGHTALYWYRQSLGQGLEFLIYFQGNSAPDKSGLPSDRFSAERTGGSVSTLTIQRTQQEDSAVYLCASSLALVGGGEQYFGPGTRLTVT.

A few counts support this clone. This chain uses TRBV7-8 with TRBJ2-3; the match to TRBD2 covers 7 bases. Germline CDR1 is SGHVS and CDR2 is FQNEAQ. The J segment lost 1 base and the V segment lost 8 bases, leaving 6 bases of the junction unmatched. This CDR3 spans 14 amino acids. The CDR3 bases are TGTGCCAGCGGGCGGAGCGGGGGCACAGATACGCAGTATTTT. This gives the protein CASGRSGGTDTQYF.

V is TRBV9 and J is TRBJ1-2, with unresolved D. The germline CDR1 and CDR2 sequences are SGDLS and YYNGEE. CDR3 size: 15 residues. Trimming stripped 0 bases from V and 0 bases from J, with 9 bases between. The CDR3 DNA reads TGTGCCAGCAGCGTAGATGGAGGGACTAACTATGGCTACACCTTC. Translated: CASSVDGGTNYGYTF.

The chain carries TRBV29-1 and TRBJ2-2; 7 bases map to TRBD1. The V gene end was trimmed by 2 bases and the J gene end by 0 bases; junction bases not matched to a gene: 3. CDR1 and CDR2 (germline): SQVTM, ANQGSEA. The CDR3 runs to 15 residues. Written as DNA, the CDR3 is TGCAGCGTTGAAACAGGGGCCCCGAACACCGGGGAGCTGTTTTTT. This translates into CSVETGAPNTGELFF.

This clone was seen a handful of times. The chain uses TRBV7-9 and TRBJ1-3; TRBD1 is a possible D gene (6 bases). This CDR3 contains 15 residues. V lost 3 bases, J lost 0 bases, and 9 bases lay in between. In germline, CDR1 is SEHNR, CDR2 FQNEAQ (reference sequence). The CDR3 DNA reads TGTGCCAGCAGCTTCGGACAGAGCTCTGGAAACACCATATATTTT. Amino acids: CASSFGQSSGNTIYF.

This clone was picked up a small number of times. The chain links TRBV29-1 to TRBJ1-1; D gene uncertain. From germline, CDR1 is SQVTM and CDR2 ANQGSEA. There are 13 residues in the CDR3. V was clipped by 7 bases and J by 1 base, with 13 bases between them. The CDR3 spells CSARPSWNTEAFF. CDR3 DNA sequence: TGCAGCGCCAGGCCATCATGGAACACTGAAGCTTTCTTT.

This chain uses TRBV28 with TRBJ2-3; possibly TRBD2 for D (6 bases). This CDR3 region has 11 residues. The V end lost 5 bases, the J end lost 6 bases, and 6 bases lay between the germline ends. The germline V gene encodes CDR1 MDHEN and CDR2 SYDVKM. The CDR3 sequence is CASSSGDTQYF. The CDR3 coding sequence is TGTGCCAGCAGTAGCGGGGATACGCAGTATTTT.

This sequence joins TRBV30 and TRBJ1-1; 7 nucleotides line up with TRBD1. The CDR3 is 16 residues long. The germline V gene encodes CDR1 GTSNPN and CDR2 SVGIG (reference sequence). The V gene end was trimmed by 4 bases and the J gene end by 1 base; junction bases not matched to a gene: 12. The CDR3 here is CAWNLKKGTANTEAFF. DNA of the CDR3: TGTGCCTGGAACCTCAAGAAAGGGACAGCGAACACTGAAGCTTTCTTT.

The gene calls are TRBV9 and TRBJ2-3, with D possibly being TRBD2 (6 bases). Germline V gives CDR1 SGDLS, CDR2 YYNGEE. The length of the CDR3 is 15 residues. V dropped 3 bases and J dropped 3 bases, with 14 bases sitting between them. This chain's CDR3 is CASSGSGLLTDTQYF. The CDR3 DNA is TGTGCCAGCAGCGGATCGGGACTCCTTACAGATACGCAGTATTTT.

The table lists this clone with a few counts. This sequence joins TRBV18 and TRBJ1-4; TRBD1 agrees at 7 bases. The junction had 11 bases not matched to a gene; V was cut back by 2 bases and J by 2 bases. This CDR3 is built from 18 residues. Germline V lookup: CDR1 KGHSH, CDR2 LQKENI. The CDR3 bases are TGTGCCAGCTCACCATTACCGCCCGGGACAGTGACTAATGAAAAACTGTTTTTT. This codes for CASSPLPPGTVTNEKLFF. Filled out from reference TRBV18 and TRBJ1-4, the complete variable domain reads NAGVMQNPRHLVRRRGQEARLRCSPMKGHSHVYWYRQLPEEGLKFMVYLQKENIIDESGMPKERFSAEFPKEGPSILRIQQVVRGDSAAYFCASSPLPPGTVTNEKLFFGSGTQLSVL.

This clone showed up just a few times. V gene TRBV6-5 combines with J gene TRBJ1-5; D gene unclear. Germline CDR1 is MNHEY and CDR2 is SVGAGI. V lost 2 bases and J lost 7, with 9 bases in between. CDR3 length: 13 residues. This CDR3 is CASSYEGGQPQHF. The CDR3 DNA reads as TGTGCCAGCAGTTACGAGGGAGGACAGCCCCAGCATTTT.

This clone was observed a few times. The chain has TRBV7-3 and TRBJ2-1; TRBD2 is a possible D gene (7 bases). The V gene lost 5 bases and the J gene lost 9 bases, with 20 bases spanning the gap. CDR3 length equals 15 residues. Germline CDR1 SGHTA, CDR2 FQGTGA. CDR3 region: CASSEGGGRISEQFF. As DNA, the CDR3 is TGTGCCAGCAGCGAAGGGGGGGGTAGGATTAGTGAGCAGTTCTTC. The whole variable domain, filled in from reference TRBV7-3 and TRBJ2-1, reads GAGVSQTPSNKVTEKGKYVELRCDPISGHTALYWYRQSLGQGPEFLIYFQGTGAADDSGLPNDRFFAVRPEGSVSTLKIQRTERGDSAVYLCASSEGGGRISEQFFGPGTRLTVL.

This clone has more than one count but fewer than ten. The chain combines TRBV19 with TRBJ2-1; the D gene is possibly TRBD1 (6 bases). The germline V gene encodes CDR1 LNHDA and CDR2 SQIVND (reference sequence). V lost 3 bases and J 2 bases, leaving 14 bases between the germline ends. The CDR3 spans 16 residues. The DNA of the CDR3 is TGTGCCAGTAGTATTGGCCCCGCAGGGGCCTACAATGAGCAGTTCTTC. Translating gives CASSIGPAGAYNEQFF.

The chain is built from TRBV6-5 and TRBJ2-7; perhaps TRBD1 as D (5 bases). V dropped 11 bases and J dropped 5 bases, with 16 bases sitting between them. The germline CDR1 and CDR2 sequences are MNHEY and SVGAGI. This CDR3 contains 12 residues. The CDR3 coding sequence is TGTGCCTCCATTGGGGCGCGAAACGAGCAGTACTTC. Its translation: CASIGARNEQYF.